Presented here are 14 T cell receptor beta chains from one specimen sequenced in a study of CD8+ T cells in alopecia areata. Isolated RNA was reverse transcribed into cDNA used as the sequencing template. Here immunoSEQ multiplex PCR was the method, and the copy in TCRdb shows in-frame clones only, minus some. The sample carries about 170,000 clones, 65% to 75% recorded once. The material sequenced was CD8+ T cells sorted from blood, taken at week 0. Receptors originate from a human donor with alopecia areata.

V usage is TRBV11-2 and J usage is TRBJ2-5; unclear D gene. The length of the CDR3 is 11 residues. The V end lost 3 bases, the J end lost 5 bases, and 4 bases lay between the germline ends. The germline CDR1 and CDR2 sequences are SGHAT and FQNNGV. CDR3 nucleotide sequence: TGTGCCAGCAGCTTCATTGAGACCCAGTACTTC. Protein sequence: CASSFIETQYF. Full variable domain (missing parts from reference TRBV11-2 and TRBJ2-5): EAGVAQSPRYKIIEKRQSVAFWCNPISGHATLYWYQQILGQGPKLLIQFQNNGVVDDSQLPKDRFSAERLKGVDSTLKIQPAKLEDSAVYLCASSFIETQYFGPGTRLLVL.

CDR3 sequence: CASSYGIGTDQETQYF. The CDR3 bases are TGTGCCAGCAGTTACGGGATAGGGACAGATCAAGAGACCCAGTACTTC. The chain recombines TRBV6-5 with TRBJ2-5, with 7 nucleotides matching TRBD1. CDR1 is MNHEY and CDR2 is SVGAGI in the germline V gene. V shed 2 bases, J shed 2 bases, and the junction held 8 bases outside the gene matches. CDR3 length: 16 residues.

The chain couples TRBV7-6 to TRBJ2-7; 13 nucleotides agree with TRBD2. Germline assignment: CDR1 SGHVS and CDR2 FNYEAQ. Germline trimming cut 3 bases from V and 7 bases from J; bases unmatched to any gene: 3. The CDR3 sequence is 14 residues long. CDR3 bases: TGTGCCAGCAGCTTCGGACTAGCGGGGGCTGAGCAGTACTTC. It yields the protein CASSFGLAGAEQYF.

The chain employs TRBV6-5 and TRBJ2-3; no reliable D call. The CDR3 is made up of 14 amino acids. The V and J ends lost 6 bases and 1 base respectively, with 11 bases between them. The germline V gene has CDR1 MNHEY and CDR2 SVGAGI. CDR3 sequence (DNA): TGTGCCAGCAGCCCAGTGGGCCGCACAGATACGCAGTATTTT. The encoded protein is CASSPVGRTDTQYF.

V is TRBV30 and J is TRBJ2-7; weak D call: TRBD2 (5 bases). Trimming removed 6 bases at V and 9 bases at J, with 15 bases between. The CDR3 is 11 residues long. Germline V gene sequence: CDR1 GTSNPN, CDR2 SVGIG (reference sequence). CDR3 bases: TGTGCCTGTCGCGGGCCCCATGGGCAGTACTTC. It is translated as CACRGPHGQYF.

This clone has only a few counts. The rearrangement joins TRBV5-5 to TRBJ2-4; no definite D call. V gave up 0 bases and J gave up 8 bases, with 9 bases separating them. The CDR3 loop spans 13 amino acids. The V gene's germline CDR1 is SGHKS and CDR2 YYEKEE (reference sequence). The CDR3 loop is CASSLVQWDIQYF. DNA of the CDR3: TGTGCCAGCAGCTTGGTCCAGTGGGACATTCAGTACTTC. The complete variable domain, with remaining parts taken from reference TRBV5-5 and TRBJ2-4, reads DAGVTQSPTHLIKTRGQQVTLRCSPISGHKSVSWYQQVLGQGPQFIFQYYEKEERGRGNFPDRFSARQFPNYSSELNVNALLLGDSALYLCASSLVQWDIQYFGAGTRLSVL.

This clone was detected only a few times. V usage is TRBV25-1 and J usage is TRBJ2-2, with D tentatively TRBD1 (6 bases). Per germline, CDR1 MGHDK and CDR2 SYGVNS. The CDR3 is made up of 18 amino acids. V gave up 3 bases and J gave up 4 bases, with 21 bases separating them. The DNA of the CDR3 is TGTGCCAGCAGTGAGTGGGGGCTAAAAGACAGTACCACCGGGGAGCTGTTTTTT. Translating it yields CASSEWGLKDSTTGELFF.

CDR3 nucleotides: TGTGCCAGCAGTTCCGACAGGCCGCTTGATACGCAGTATTTT. Its protein product is CASSSDRPLDTQYF. The genes are TRBV6-5 and TRBJ2-3; D may be TRBD1 (6 bases). The CDR3 is made up of 14 amino acids. Germline lookup yields CDR1 MNHEY and CDR2 SVGAGI. Trimming removed 4 bases at V and 6 bases at J, with 14 bases between.

This clone was detected once. The chain recombines TRBV6-5 with TRBJ1-4, with TRBD1 matching 9 bases. Looked up from germline, CDR1 is MNHEY and CDR2 is SVGAGI. The J segment lost 0 bases and the V segment lost 4 bases, leaving 3 bases of the junction unmatched. This CDR3 is 16 amino acids long. The CDR3 loop is CASSSGQGATNEKLFF. The CDR3 bases are TGTGCCAGCAGTTCGGGACAGGGTGCAACTAATGAAAAACTGTTTTTT.

The rearrangement joins TRBV30 to TRBJ2-2; 10 nucleotides line up with TRBD1. Trimming took 3 bases from V and 3 from J; bases not matched to a gene: 7. The CDR3 is 16 amino acids. Germline CDR1 is GTSNPN and CDR2 is SVGIG (reference sequence). The CDR3 protein is CAWRGPGQGDTGELFF. CDR3 nucleotides: TGTGCCTGGAGAGGGCCCGGACAGGGGGACACCGGGGAGCTGTTTTTT.

This clone showed up just a few times. J is TRBJ1-5 and V is TRBV13, with no clear D. The V end lost 0 bases, the J end lost 7 bases, and 13 bases lay between the germline ends. CDR1 and CDR2 (germline): PRHDT, FYEKMQ (reference sequence). The CDR3 is 15 amino acids. DNA for the CDR3: TGTGCCAGCAGCTTAGGCCTTCAGAATTCACAGCCCCAGCATTTT. Translating gives CASSLGLQNSQPQHF.

The CDR3 region has the DNA TGTGCCAGCAGCAGACAGGAGAATCAGCCCCAGCATTTT. As protein: CASSRQENQPQHF. The J gene is TRBJ1-5, the V gene TRBV6-5; D may be TRBD1 (6 bases). The ends were cut back, 6 bases at V and 4 bases at J, with 10 bases in the middle. CDR1 is MNHEY and CDR2 is SVGAGI in the germline V gene. CDR3 length equals 13 residues.

V is TRBV7-9 and J is TRBJ2-5; D is unclear. V lost 5 bases, J lost 1 base, and 11 bases lay in between. CDR3 length: 14 residues. Germline V gene sequence: CDR1 SEHNR, CDR2 FQNEAQ (reference sequence). The CDR3 sequence is CASSTSRLQETQYF. CDR3 nucleotide sequence: TGTGCCAGCAGCACGAGCCGGCTCCAAGAGACCCAGTACTTC. Combining the CDR3 with reference TRBV7-9 and TRBJ2-5 gives the whole variable domain DTGVSQNPRHKITKRGQNVTFRCDPISEHNRLYWYRQTLGQGPEFLTYFQNEAQLEKSRLLSDRFSAERPKGSFSTLEIQRTEQGDSAMYLCASSTSRLQETQYFGPGTRLLVL.

CDR3 region: CATKSSRRSGANVLTF. The CDR3 DNA reads as TGTGCTACGAAGAGTAGTAGGAGATCTGGGGCCAACGTCCTGACTTTC. This chain uses TRBV27 with TRBJ2-6; D is uncertain. The CDR3 spans 16 residues. CDR1 is MNHEY and CDR2 is SMNVEV in the germline V gene (reference sequence).